This TCR beta chain was observed in a study of cytomegalovirus exposure and HLA in healthy donors. Study outcomes and limitations: Immune exposure data for these donors was limited to CMV serostatus.

Germline values: CDR1 DFQATT, CDR2 SNEGSKA (reference sequence). The CDR3 contains 11 residues. The primer mix had 60 Vbeta and 13 Jbeta primers. Method: immunoSEQ multiplex PCR; TCRdb's copy keeps in-frame clones and lacks some. The data hold 80,000 to 100,000 clones, with roughly 77% observed a single time. Concerning this clone itself: What it recognizes is unknown.

V gene TRBV20-1 combines with J gene TRBJ1-1, with D uncertain. Material for sequencing was PBMCs. The clonotype originates from a man aged 25 to 45 in good health and CMV-seronegative. The CDR3 sequence: CRSDLNTEAFF. The CDR3 DNA reads TGCAGGTCAGACTTGAACACTGAAGCTTTCTTT.